Listed below are T cell receptor beta chains from one sample, sequenced in a study of cytomegalovirus exposure and HLA in healthy donors. Produced via immunoSEQ multiplex PCR; TCRdb's table is partial and in-frame only. The table lists approximately 160,000 clones, under 85% of them singletons. The sample consisted of PBMCs. Receptor source: a woman between 25 and 40 years old in good health and CMV-seronegative. Both conserved end residues are part of each CDR3. Each record gives: D gene, clone size, CDR3 length, V gene, J gene, CDR3 protein, CDR3 DNA. D genes are given only for firm matches. Clone size is shown for a subset of rows, as once, few, many or a class of expanded clone.

d_gene: TRBD1; abundance: few; len: 13; v_gene: TRBV4-3; j_gene: TRBJ2-7; CDR3aa: CASSLDRETEQYF; CDR3nt: TGCGCCAGCAGCCTGGACAGGGAGACAGAGCAGTACTTC
d_gene: NA; abundance: NA; len: 14; v_gene: TRBV9; j_gene: TRBJ2-1; CDR3aa: CASSPSREVGEQFF; CDR3nt: TGTGCCAGCAGCCCCTCCCGGGAAGTCGGTGAGCAGTTCTTC
d_gene: NA; abundance: few; len: 12; v_gene: TRBV30; j_gene: TRBJ2-1; CDR3aa: CAWSVKINRQFF; CDR3nt: TGTGCCTGGAGTGTTAAGATCAACAGGCAGTTCTTC
d_gene: NA; abundance: NA; len: 13; v_gene: TRBV7-3; j_gene: TRBJ2-2; CDR3aa: CASSSTFTGELFF; CDR3nt: TGTGCCAGCAGCTCCACATTCACCGGGGAGCTGTTTTTT
d_gene: NA; abundance: NA; len: 13; v_gene: TRBV9; j_gene: TRBJ1-2; CDR3aa: CASSQGVNYGYTF; CDR3nt: TGTGCCAGCAGTCAAGGGGTTAACTATGGCTACACCTTC
d_gene: TRBD1; abundance: NA; len: 16; v_gene: TRBV4-3; j_gene: TRBJ2-1; CDR3aa: CASSQIQGAYGNEQFF; CDR3nt: TGCGCCAGCAGCCAAATACAGGGGGCCTACGGCAATGAGCAGTTCTTC
d_gene: NA; abundance: NA; len: 14; v_gene: TRBV5-1; j_gene: TRBJ2-2; CDR3aa: CASIAPSNTGELFF; CDR3nt: TGCGCCAGTATAGCACCTTCGAACACCGGGGAGCTGTTTTTT
d_gene: NA; abundance: once; len: 15; v_gene: TRBV12-5; j_gene: TRBJ2-5; CDR3aa: CASGTNPQGLETQYF; CDR3nt: TGTGCTAGTGGCACGAACCCTCAGGGGCTGGAGACCCAGTACTTC
d_gene: TRBD2; abundance: NA; len: 15; v_gene: TRBV27; j_gene: TRBJ2-1; CDR3aa: CASSPGTSGNNEQFF; CDR3nt: TGTGCCAGCAGTCCCGGGACTAGCGGAAACAATGAGCAGTTCTTC
d_gene: NA; abundance: few; len: 19; v_gene: TRBV7-2; j_gene: TRBJ2-3; CDR3aa: CASSLARRTVYRSSDTQYF; CDR3nt: TGTGCCAGCAGCTTAGCCCGTAGGACCGTGTACAGGAGCTCAGATACGCAGTATTTT
d_gene: NA; abundance: NA; len: 14; v_gene: TRBV5-1; j_gene: TRBJ1-4; CDR3aa: CASTLDSPNEKLFF; CDR3nt: TGCGCCAGCACCTTAGACAGCCCCAATGAAAAACTGTTTTTT
d_gene: NA; abundance: NA; len: 15; v_gene: TRBV5-6; j_gene: TRBJ2-3; CDR3aa: CASSFPSGSTDTQYF; CDR3nt: TGTGCCAGCAGCTTTCCATCCGGTAGCACAGATACGCAGTATTTT
d_gene: TRBD1; abundance: NA; len: 15; v_gene: TRBV9; j_gene: TRBJ2-1; CDR3aa: CASSVSGTGDNEQFF; CDR3nt: TGTGCCAGCAGCGTTTCCGGGACAGGGGACAATGAGCAGTTCTTC
d_gene: TRBD1; abundance: NA; len: 12; v_gene: TRBV30; j_gene: TRBJ1-2; CDR3aa: CAWSPGGNGYTF; CDR3nt: TGTGCCTGGAGTCCAGGGGGGAATGGCTACACCTTC
d_gene: TRBD1; abundance: NA; len: 17; v_gene: TRBV4-1; j_gene: TRBJ1-2; CDR3aa: CASSQKVGTGRNYGYTF; CDR3nt: TGCGCCAGCAGCCAGAAGGTCGGGACAGGGCGCAACTATGGCTACACCTTC
d_gene: TRBD2; abundance: NA; len: 18; v_gene: TRBV4-2; j_gene: TRBJ2-3; CDR3aa: CASSQGLTSGGSTDTQYF; CDR3nt: TGTGCCAGCAGCCAAGGGTTGACTAGCGGGGGGAGCACAGATACGCAGTATTTT
d_gene: NA; abundance: NA; len: 13; v_gene: TRBV27; j_gene: TRBJ1-1; CDR3aa: CARRNRDDTEAFF; CDR3nt: TGTGCCCGAAGGAACAGGGATGACACTGAAGCTTTCTTT
d_gene: TRBD2; abundance: NA; len: 17; v_gene: TRBV11-3; j_gene: TRBJ2-2; CDR3aa: CASSSPTSGSFTGELFF; CDR3nt: TGTGCCAGCAGCTCCCCGACTAGCGGGAGTTTCACCGGGGAGCTGTTTTTT
d_gene: NA; abundance: once; len: 14; v_gene: TRBV11-2; j_gene: TRBJ1-5; CDR3aa: CASSLSGSNQPQHF; CDR3nt: TGTGCCAGCAGCTTATCAGGGAGCAATCAGCCCCAGCATTTT
d_gene: TRBD2; abundance: NA; len: 16; v_gene: TRBV10-3; j_gene: TRBJ2-7; CDR3aa: CAISDPPSGGVYEQYF; CDR3nt: TGTGCCATCAGTGACCCCCCTAGCGGGGGGGTCTACGAGCAGTACTTC
d_gene: NA; abundance: NA; len: 14; v_gene: TRBV6-5; j_gene: TRBJ1-6; CDR3aa: CASSFRHGDSPLHF; CDR3nt: TGTGCCAGCAGTTTCAGGCACGGGGATTCACCCCTCCACTTT
d_gene: TRBD1; abundance: NA; len: 16; v_gene: TRBV9; j_gene: TRBJ2-3; CDR3aa: CASSARQGAGTDTQYF; CDR3nt: TGTGCCAGCAGCGCTCGACAGGGGGCGGGGACAGATACGCAGTATTTT
d_gene: NA; abundance: NA; len: 16; v_gene: TRBV15; j_gene: TRBJ1-3; CDR3aa: CATSRRQRVSGNTIYF; CDR3nt: TGTGCCACCAGCAGGAGACAGAGAGTCTCTGGAAACACCATATATTTT